The 26 T cell receptor beta chains below come from one sample, sequenced in a study of identical twins. TCRdb analysed the 5' RACE reads with MiXCR anew, one entry per CDR3 protein. The top ten clones hold roughly 1.5% of a sample with under 900,000 distinct CDR3 sequences, 10% to 15% of them seen once. These sequences were also reported in another study, on yellow fever vaccine responses in identical twins.

Sequencing used PBMCs. These receptors were collected from a woman aged 18-29 years in good health.

This clonotype has a count of ten or more. CDR3 nucleotides: TGTGCCAGCTCAGCCCTAGCGGGGGGGCTCGATGAGCAGTTCTTC. This gives the protein CASSALAGGLDEQFF. The J gene is TRBJ2-1, the V gene TRBV18, with 12 nucleotides matching TRBD2. The junction had 7 bases not matched to a gene; V was cut back by 5 bases and J by 8 bases. The CDR3 extends over 15 amino acids. Germline V gene sequence: CDR1 KGHSH, CDR2 LQKENI.

This clonotype has just a few counts. The chain is built from TRBV5-1 and TRBJ2-1; 8 positions match TRBD2. The CDR3 consists of 15 residues. Germline trimming cut 2 bases from V and 5 bases from J; bases unmatched to any gene: 6. Germline V lookup: CDR1 SGHRS, CDR2 YFSETQ. CDR3 protein: CASSFLAGIDNEQFF. CDR3 nucleotides: TGCGCCAGCAGCTTTCTAGCGGGCATTGACAATGAGCAGTTCTTC. The complete variable domain, with remaining parts taken from reference TRBV5-1 and TRBJ2-1, reads KAGVTQTPRYLIKTRGQQVTLSCSPISGHRSVSWYQQTPGQGLQFLFEYFSETQRNKGNFPGRFSGRQFSNSRSEMNVSTLELGDSALYLCASSFLAGIDNEQFFGPGTRLTVL.

The chain has TRBV3-1 and TRBJ1-2; TRBD1 might be the D (5 bases). The CDR3 spans 14 residues. V lost 5 bases to trimming and J lost 4 bases, with 14 bases between them. Germline-derived CDR1 and CDR2 are LGHDT and YNNKEL (reference sequence). The CDR3 spells CASSEGVGAYGYTF. The CDR3 nucleotides read TGTGCCAGCAGCGAAGGGGTGGGCGCCTATGGCTACACCTTC. The entire variable domain, with the rest obtained from reference TRBV3-1 and TRBJ1-2, is as follows: DTAVSQTPKYLVTQMGNDKSIKCEQNLGHDTMYWYKQDSKKFLKIMFSYNNKELIINETVPNRFSPKSPDKAHLNLHINSLELGDSAVYFCASSEGVGAYGYTFGSGTRLTVV.

The CDR3 region is CATGAGIGELFF. CDR3 nucleotides: TGTGCCACAGGGGCGGGGATCGGGGAGCTGTTTTTT. This chain uses TRBV15 with TRBJ2-2, with D maybe TRBD2 (6 bases). This CDR3 has 12 amino acids. Germline values: CDR1 LNHNV, CDR2 YYDKDF (reference sequence). The V and J ends lost 9 bases and 7 bases respectively, with 12 bases between them.

This clonotype was found once. The chain is built from TRBV7-8 and TRBJ2-5; 13 nucleotides line up with TRBD2. The CDR3 is made up of 18 amino acids. V lost 5 bases, J lost 3 bases, and 12 bases stayed unmatched. In germline, CDR1 is SGHVS, CDR2 FQNEAQ. CDR3: CASSKQELAGGLEETQYF. The CDR3 bases are TGTGCCAGCAGCAAACAGGAACTAGCGGGGGGGCTGGAAGAGACCCAGTACTTC.

This chain uses TRBV9 with TRBJ2-3, with a possible D match to TRBD1 (6 bases). The CDR3 loop spans 18 amino acids. CDR1 and CDR2 from the germline V gene are SGDLS and YYNGEE. V was cut by 0 bases and J by 4 bases, with 21 bases left in between. CDR3 protein: CASSVVPYGRGVPDTQYF. The CDR3 DNA follows: TGTGCCAGCAGCGTAGTGCCGTACGGCAGGGGAGTCCCAGATACGCAGTATTTT.

This clonotype was detected only a few times. The chain is built from TRBV27 and TRBJ2-1, with TRBD2 as a possible D gene (5 bases). The CDR3 runs to 14 residues. The ends were cut back, 5 bases at V and 1 base at J, with 9 bases in the middle. Germline V gene sequence: CDR1 MNHEY, CDR2 SMNVEV (reference sequence). CDR3 amino acids: CASSMSGSYNEQFF. The CDR3 DNA sequence: TGTGCCAGCAGTATGTCGGGGTCCTACAATGAGCAGTTCTTC.

This clonotype has a handful of counts. V usage is TRBV4-1 and J usage is TRBJ2-1, with D hard to call. Between the trimmed V and J ends, which lost 1 base and 10 bases, there was a span of 11 bases. The germline CDR1 and CDR2 sequences are MGHRA and YSYEKL. The CDR3 has 13 amino acids. CDR3 nucleotide sequence: TGCGCCAGCAGCCAAGTCAGTTTTCGCGAGCAGTTCTTC. Residues: CASSQVSFREQFF.

This clonotype was counted a few times. The rearrangement joins TRBV24-1 to TRBJ2-7; either TRBD1 or TRBD2 may supply D (5 bases each). Germline CDR1 reads KGHDR; CDR2 reads SFDVKD. V gave up 4 bases and J gave up 2 bases, with 20 bases separating them. The CDR3 consists of 17 residues. Here the CDR3 DNA reads TGTGCCACCAGTGAAAACCCCGGGACCGAGAACCCCTACGAGCAGTACGTC. Its translation: CATSENPGTENPYEQYV.

Many counts were recorded for this clonotype. The chain links TRBV4-1 to TRBJ2-2; no clear D. V was cut by 4 bases and J by 5 bases, with 11 bases left in between. The CDR3 sequence is 14 residues long. Germline assignment: CDR1 MGHRA and CDR2 YSYEKL. CDR3 protein: CASSPDLRTGELFF. CDR3 in DNA: TGCGCCAGCAGCCCCGATCTCCGTACCGGGGAGCTGTTTTTT.

This chain links TRBV2 with TRBJ2-5, with TRBD2 matching 10 bases. Germline-derived CDR1 and CDR2 are SNHLY and FYNNEI. The CDR3 consists of 16 residues. The junction had 8 bases not matched to a gene; V was cut back by 6 bases and J by 1 base. CDR3 sequence: CASSSWTSGLQETQYF. CDR3 DNA sequence: TGTGCCAGCAGCAGCTGGACTAGCGGACTCCAAGAGACCCAGTACTTC.

The sample holds a few counts of this clonotype. V gene TRBV3-1 combines with J gene TRBJ1-1; D is unresolved. Between the trimmed V and J ends, which lost 0 bases and 1 base, there was a span of 6 bases. Germline V gene lookup returns CDR1 LGHDT and CDR2 YNNKEL (reference sequence). This CDR3 has 14 amino acids. CDR3 DNA: TGTGCCAGCAGCCAAGACGTGAGGAACACTGAAGCTTTCTTT. Encoded protein: CASSQDVRNTEAFF.

V is TRBV20-1 and J is TRBJ1-6; D gene uncertain. Trimming cost V 0 bases and J 3 bases, with 9 bases left between them. There are 15 residues in the CDR3. Germline CDR1 is DFQATT and CDR2 is SNEGSKA (reference sequence). The CDR3 loop reads CSAREKLGYNSPLHF. For the CDR3, the DNA is TGCAGTGCTAGAGAAAAGCTTGGCTATAATTCACCCCTCCACTTT.

This clonotype has just a few counts. This chain joins TRBV12-5 and TRBJ2-7; 7 nucleotides line up with TRBD1. With 6 bases clipped from V and 1 base from J, the junction kept 9 bases outside the gene matches. Germline V gene sequence: CDR1 LGHNT, CDR2 FRNRAP. There are 15 residues in the CDR3. The CDR3 DNA is TGTGCTAGTGGCCCGAACCGGGACAGTTCCTACGAGCAGTACTTC. Residues: CASGPNRDSSYEQYF.

The rearrangement links TRBV19 to TRBJ2-1; D could derive from TRBD1 or TRBD2 (5 bases each). The CDR3 spans 15 residues. Germline V gene sequence: CDR1 LNHDA, CDR2 SQIVND (reference sequence). V dropped 3 bases and J dropped 0 bases, with 9 bases sitting between them. CDR3: CASSMWGSSYNEQFF. The CDR3 nucleotides are TGTGCCAGTAGTATGTGGGGGAGCTCCTACAATGAGCAGTTCTTC.

This clonotype was observed a handful of times. The J gene is TRBJ2-7, the V gene TRBV28; D is tentatively TRBD1 or TRBD2 (5 bases each). Trimming stripped 6 bases from V and 7 bases from J, with 19 bases between. The CDR3 length is 14 residues. CDR1 is MDHEN, CDR2 SYDVKM, per germline. The CDR3 here is CASSFSVGASEQYF. The DNA for the CDR3 is TGTGCCAGCAGCTTTTCGGTCGGGGCTTCGGAGCAGTACTTC.

The CDR3 region is CASSLWDRGTYEQYV. CDR3 DNA: TGTGCCAGCAGCTTATGGGACAGGGGAACCTACGAGCAGTACGTC. This chain uses TRBV7-9 with TRBJ2-7; 10 nucleotides match TRBD1. CDR3 size: 15 residues. Trimming cost V 2 bases and J 2 bases; bases outside gene matches: 3. CDR1 SEHNR and CDR2 FQNEAQ come from the germline V gene (reference sequence).

CDR3 bases: TGTGCCAGCAGCCCCTGGACAAATACCTACGAGCAGTACTTC. Translating it yields CASSPWTNTYEQYF. J is TRBJ2-7 and V is TRBV11-2; a weak D match, TRBD1 (5 bases). V lost 5 bases to trimming and J lost 2 bases, with 13 bases between them. Germline V gene data show CDR1 as SGHAT and CDR2 as FQNNGV. The CDR3 has 14 amino acids.

V and J are TRBV5-1 and TRBJ2-3, with D tentatively TRBD2 (7 bases). Germline lookup yields CDR1 SGHRS and CDR2 YFSETQ. The CDR3 is made up of 17 amino acids. V was cut by 1 base and J by 6 bases, with 21 bases left in between. CDR3 in amino acids: CASSLMRTRGGPDTQYF. CDR3 sequence (DNA): TGCGCCAGCAGCTTGATGCGGACTAGGGGGGGGCCCGATACGCAGTATTTT.

This clonotype showed up just a few times. This CDR3 is CASSLTGADNEKLFF. The CDR3 coding sequence is TGTGCCAGCAGCCTAACAGGGGCCGATAATGAAAAACTGTTTTTT. This chain links TRBV7-9 with TRBJ1-4; 7 bases are shared with TRBD1. From germline, CDR1 is SEHNR and CDR2 FQNEAQ (reference sequence). The CDR3 consists of 15 residues. V shed 5 bases, J shed 4 bases, and the junction held 7 bases outside the gene matches.

This clonotype was detected a few times. V is TRBV11-2 and J is TRBJ1-4, with D possibly TRBD1 on 5 matching bases. V lost 1 base to trimming and J lost 10 bases, with 16 bases between them. This CDR3 comprises 15 residues. The germline V gene has CDR1 SGHAT and CDR2 FQNNGV. CDR3 residues: CASSLGYGGSRKLFF. The CDR3 nucleotides are TGTGCCAGCAGCTTAGGATACGGGGGTAGTAGAAAACTGTTTTTT.

This clonotype appeared a few times. This rearrangement joins TRBV20-1 to TRBJ2-1, with D unresolved. V was cut by 3 bases and J by 0 bases, with 9 bases left in between. The germline V gene has CDR1 DFQATT and CDR2 SNEGSKA (reference sequence). This CDR3 contains 14 residues. The CDR3 DNA follows: TGCAGTGCTAGGAAACCGTACTCCTACAATGAGCAGTTCTTC. Amino acid sequence: CSARKPYSYNEQFF.

This clonotype was picked up a small number of times. The CDR3 nucleotides are TGTGCCAGCAGCCAGGGGCTAGCGGGGGTTGGGACAGATACGCAGTATTTT. Its translation is CASSQGLAGVGTDTQYF. V usage is TRBV3-1 and J usage is TRBJ2-3, with 10 bases matching TRBD2. The CDR3 has 17 amino acids. Trimming took 3 bases from V and 3 from J; bases not matched to a gene: 9. Germline V gene lookup returns CDR1 LGHDT and CDR2 YNNKEL (reference sequence).

The chain uses TRBV6-1 and TRBJ1-1, with TRBD1 matching over 9 bases. This CDR3 is built from 14 residues. Germline CDR1 and CDR2: MNHNS and SASEGT. Trimming at V came to 7 bases and at J to 2 bases, leaving 5 bases not matched to a gene. In nucleotides, the CDR3 is TGTGCCAGCACCATGGGACAGGGCAACACTGAAGCTTTCTTT. It translates to CASTMGQGNTEAFF.

The rearrangement joins TRBV10-3 to TRBJ2-1; 12 bases fit TRBD2. J was trimmed by 9 bases and V by 7 bases; bases with no gene match: 4. This CDR3 is 13 amino acids long. Per germline, CDR1 ENHRY and CDR2 SYGVKD. Here the CDR3 reads CAIIPSGRGEQFF. The CDR3 DNA is TGTGCCATCATACCTAGCGGGAGGGGTGAGCAGTTCTTC.

The chain recombines TRBV7-7 with TRBJ2-3; no firm D call. The CDR3 has 13 amino acids. The germline CDR1 and CDR2 sequences are SSHAT and FNYEAQ (reference sequence). V lost 1 base, J lost 5 bases, and 7 bases lay in between. Here the CDR3 DNA reads TGTGCCAGCAGCTTAGATATAGAAGATACGCAGTATTTT. Translated, it gives CASSLDIEDTQYF.